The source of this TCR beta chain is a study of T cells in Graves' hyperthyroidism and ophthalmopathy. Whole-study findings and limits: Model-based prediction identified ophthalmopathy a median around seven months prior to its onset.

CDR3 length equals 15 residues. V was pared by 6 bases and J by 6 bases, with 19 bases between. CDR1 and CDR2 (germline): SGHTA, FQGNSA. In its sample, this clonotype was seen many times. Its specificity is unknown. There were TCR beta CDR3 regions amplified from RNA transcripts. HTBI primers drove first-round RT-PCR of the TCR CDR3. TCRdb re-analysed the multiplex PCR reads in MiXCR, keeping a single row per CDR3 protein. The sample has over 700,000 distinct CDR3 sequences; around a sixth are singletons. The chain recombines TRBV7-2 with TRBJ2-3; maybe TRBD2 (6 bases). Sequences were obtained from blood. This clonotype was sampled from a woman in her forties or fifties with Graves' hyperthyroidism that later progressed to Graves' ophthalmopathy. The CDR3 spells CASRKDWASADTQYF. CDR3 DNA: TGTGCCAGCAGAAAAGATTGGGCTAGCGCGGATACGCAGTATTTT.